This T cell receptor (beta chain) originates from a study of glioma-infiltrating T cells after dendritic cell vaccination. Overall study: The vaccine used monocyte-derived dendritic cells pulsed overnight with autologous tumor lysate.

PBMC sampling occurred before vaccination, two weeks after the third dose, and at progression. Here immunoSEQ multiplex PCR was the method, and the copy in TCRdb shows in-frame clones only, minus some. The sample carries 80,000 to 100,000 clones, around three quarters recorded once. This receptor was taken from a human donor with glioblastoma. The sequenced sample was blood, obtained before dendritic cell vaccination.

The CDR3 region is CASIQGSPGNTIYF. The CDR3 nucleotides read TGTGCCAGCATACAGGGTAGTCCAGGAAACACCATATATTTT. The V call is TRBV28, the J call TRBJ1-3; weak D call: TRBD1 (6 bases). Trimming removed 7 bases at V and 4 bases at J, with 14 bases between. Germline CDR1 reads MDHEN; CDR2 reads SYDVKM. This CDR3 is built from 14 residues.